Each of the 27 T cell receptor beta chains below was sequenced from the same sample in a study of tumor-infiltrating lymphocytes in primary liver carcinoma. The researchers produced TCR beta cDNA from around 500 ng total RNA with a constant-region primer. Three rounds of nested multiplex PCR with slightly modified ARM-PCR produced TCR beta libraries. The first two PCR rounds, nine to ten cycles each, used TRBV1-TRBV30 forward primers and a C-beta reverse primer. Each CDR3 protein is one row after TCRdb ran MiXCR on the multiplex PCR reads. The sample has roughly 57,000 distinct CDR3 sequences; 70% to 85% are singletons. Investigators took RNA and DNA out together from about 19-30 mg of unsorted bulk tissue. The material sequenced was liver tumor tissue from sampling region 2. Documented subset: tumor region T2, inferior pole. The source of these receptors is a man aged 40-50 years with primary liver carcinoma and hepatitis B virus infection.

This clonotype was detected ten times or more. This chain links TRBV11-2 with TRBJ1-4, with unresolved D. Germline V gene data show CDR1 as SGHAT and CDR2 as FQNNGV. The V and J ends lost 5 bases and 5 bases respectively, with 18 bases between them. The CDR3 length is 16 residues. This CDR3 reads CASSQTPGGTNEKLFF. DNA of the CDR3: TGTGCCAGCAGCCAAACTCCTGGAGGAACAAATGAAAAACTGTTTTTT.

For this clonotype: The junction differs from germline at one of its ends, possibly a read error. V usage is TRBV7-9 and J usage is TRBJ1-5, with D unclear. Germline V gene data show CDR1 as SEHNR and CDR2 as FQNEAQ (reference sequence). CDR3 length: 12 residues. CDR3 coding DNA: TGTGCCAGCAGAGCACATTTTGAGCCACAGCATTTT. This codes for CASRAHFEPQHF. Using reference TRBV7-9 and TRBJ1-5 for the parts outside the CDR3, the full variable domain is DTGVSQNPRHKITKRGQNVTFRCDPISEHNRLYWYRQTLGQGPEFLTYFQNEAQLEKSRLLSDRFSAERPKGSFSTLEIQRTEQGDSAMYLCASRAHFEPQHFGDGTRLSIL.

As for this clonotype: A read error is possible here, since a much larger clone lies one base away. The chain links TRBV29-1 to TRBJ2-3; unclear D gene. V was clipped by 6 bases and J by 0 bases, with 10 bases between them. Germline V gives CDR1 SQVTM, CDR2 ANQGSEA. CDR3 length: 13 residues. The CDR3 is CSVGLRSTDTQYF. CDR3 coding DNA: TGCAGCGTGGGCTTAAGAAGCACAGATACGCAGTATTTT.

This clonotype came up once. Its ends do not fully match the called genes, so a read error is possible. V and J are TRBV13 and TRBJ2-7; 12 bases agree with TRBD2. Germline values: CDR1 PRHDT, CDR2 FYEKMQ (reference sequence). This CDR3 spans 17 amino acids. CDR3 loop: CASSLGQGLAGSYKQYF. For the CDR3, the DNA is TGTGCCAGCAGCTTAGGCCAGGGACTAGCGGGCTCCTACAAGCAGTACTTC.

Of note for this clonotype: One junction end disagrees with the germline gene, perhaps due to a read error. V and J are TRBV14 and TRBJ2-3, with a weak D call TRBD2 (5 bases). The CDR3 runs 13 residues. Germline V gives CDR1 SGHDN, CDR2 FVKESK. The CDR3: CGSSQQSGDTQFF. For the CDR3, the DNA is TGTGGCAGCAGCCAACAGTCCGGGGATACGCAGTTTTTT. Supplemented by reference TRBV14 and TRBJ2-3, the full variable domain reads EAGVTQFPSHSVIEKGQTVTLRCDPISGHDNLYWYRRVMGKEIKFLLHFVKESKQDESGMPNNRFLAERTGGTYSTLKVQPAELEDSGVYFCGSSQQSGDTQFFGPGTRLTVL.

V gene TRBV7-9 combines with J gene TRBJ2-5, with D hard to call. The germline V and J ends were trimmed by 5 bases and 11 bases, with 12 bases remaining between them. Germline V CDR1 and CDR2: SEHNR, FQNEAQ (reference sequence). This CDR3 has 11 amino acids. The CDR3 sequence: CASSLKDTQYF. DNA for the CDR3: TGTGCCAGCAGCCTGAAAGATACACAGTACTTC.

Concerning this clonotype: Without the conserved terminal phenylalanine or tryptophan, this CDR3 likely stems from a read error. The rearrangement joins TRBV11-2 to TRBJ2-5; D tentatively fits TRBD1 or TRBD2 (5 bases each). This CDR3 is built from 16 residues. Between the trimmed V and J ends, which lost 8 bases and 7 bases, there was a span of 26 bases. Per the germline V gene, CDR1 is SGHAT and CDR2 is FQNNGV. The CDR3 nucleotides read TGTGCCAGCTGCCAAACTCCTGGCTGGGGGAAAGGGACCCAGTACTTA. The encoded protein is CASCQTPGWGKGTQYL.

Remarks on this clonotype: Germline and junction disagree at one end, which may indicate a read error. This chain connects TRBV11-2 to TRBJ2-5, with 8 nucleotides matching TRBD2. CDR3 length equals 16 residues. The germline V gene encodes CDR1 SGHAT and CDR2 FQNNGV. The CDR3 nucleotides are TGTGACAGCAGCCAAGTTCCTGGCGGGGGGAAAGAGATCCAGTACTTC. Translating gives CDSSQVPGGGKEIQYF.

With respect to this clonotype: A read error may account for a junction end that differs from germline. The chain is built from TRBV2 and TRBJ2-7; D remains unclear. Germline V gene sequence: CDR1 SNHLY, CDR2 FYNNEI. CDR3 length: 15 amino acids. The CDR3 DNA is TGTGCCAGCAGTGAGAACCGGACGGTCTCCTATGAGCAGTACTTC. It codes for CASSENRTVSYEQYF. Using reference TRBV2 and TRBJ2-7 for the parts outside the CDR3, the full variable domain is EPEVTQTPSHQVTQMGQEVILRCVPISNHLYFYWYRQILGQKVEFLVSFYNNEISEKSEIFDDQFSVERPDGSNFTLKIRSTKLEDSAMYFCASSENRTVSYEQYFGPGTRLTVT.

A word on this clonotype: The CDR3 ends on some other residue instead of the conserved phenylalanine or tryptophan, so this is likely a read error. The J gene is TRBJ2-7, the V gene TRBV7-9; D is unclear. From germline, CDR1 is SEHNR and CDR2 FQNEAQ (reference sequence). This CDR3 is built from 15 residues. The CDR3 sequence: CASRLAAISSYEQYL. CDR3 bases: TGTGCCAGCCGCTTAGCAGCGATCAGCTCCTACGAGCAGTACCTC.

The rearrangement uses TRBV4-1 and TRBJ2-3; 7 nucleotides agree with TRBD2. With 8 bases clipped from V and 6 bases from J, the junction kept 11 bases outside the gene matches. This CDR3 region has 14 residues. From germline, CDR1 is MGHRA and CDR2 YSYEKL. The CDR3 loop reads CASGRQSGEDTQYF. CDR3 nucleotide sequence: TGCGCCAGCGGCCGACAAAGCGGGGAGGATACGCAGTATTTT.

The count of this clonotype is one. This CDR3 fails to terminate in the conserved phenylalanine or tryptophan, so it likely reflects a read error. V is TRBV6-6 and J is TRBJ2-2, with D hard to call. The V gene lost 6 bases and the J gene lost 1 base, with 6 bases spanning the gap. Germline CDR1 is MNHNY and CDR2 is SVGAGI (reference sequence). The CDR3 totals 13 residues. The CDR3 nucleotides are TGTGCCAGCAGAAGCAGGAACACCGGGGAGCTGTTTATT. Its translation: CASRSRNTGELFI.

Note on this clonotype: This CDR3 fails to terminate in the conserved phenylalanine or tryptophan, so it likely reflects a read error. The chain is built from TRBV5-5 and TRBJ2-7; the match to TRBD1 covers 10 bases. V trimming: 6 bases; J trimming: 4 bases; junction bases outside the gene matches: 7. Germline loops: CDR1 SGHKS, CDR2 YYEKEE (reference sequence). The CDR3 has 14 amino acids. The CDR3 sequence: CASNFRDRGYEQYS. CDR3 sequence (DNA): TGTGCCAGCAACTTTCGGGACAGGGGTTACGAGCAGTACTCC.

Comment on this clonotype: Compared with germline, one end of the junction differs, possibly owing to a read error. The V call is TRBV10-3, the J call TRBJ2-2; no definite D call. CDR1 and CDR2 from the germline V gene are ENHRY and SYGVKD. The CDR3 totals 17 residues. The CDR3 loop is CVISEFDAGPDTGELFF. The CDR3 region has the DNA TGTGTCATCAGTGAGTTCGATGCCGGGCCAGACACAGGGGAGCTGTTTTTT.

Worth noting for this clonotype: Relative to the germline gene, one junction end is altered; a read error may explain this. The chain's CDR3 is CASSLLASSF. The CDR3 bases are TGTGCCAGCAGCTTACTCGCCTCGTCCTTC. V and J are TRBV7-9 and TRBJ1-2, with D uncertain. The CDR3 contains 10 residues. Germline CDR1 reads SEHNR; CDR2 reads FQNEAQ (reference sequence).

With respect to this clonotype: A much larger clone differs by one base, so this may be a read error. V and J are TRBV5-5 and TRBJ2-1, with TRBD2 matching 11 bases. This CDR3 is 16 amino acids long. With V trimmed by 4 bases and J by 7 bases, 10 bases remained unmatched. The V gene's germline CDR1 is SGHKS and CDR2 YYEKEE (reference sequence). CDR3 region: CASSPLGTSGGNEQFF. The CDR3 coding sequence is TGTGCCAGCAGCCCCTTAGGGACTAGCGGCGGGAATGAGCAGTTCTTC.

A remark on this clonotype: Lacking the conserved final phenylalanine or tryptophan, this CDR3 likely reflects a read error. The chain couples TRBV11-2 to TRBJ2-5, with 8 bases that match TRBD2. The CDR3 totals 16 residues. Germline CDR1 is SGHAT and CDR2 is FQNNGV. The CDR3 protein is CDSTQTPGGRKETQYL. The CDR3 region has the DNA TGTGACAGCACCCAAACTCCTGGCGGGAGGAAAGAGACCCAGTACTTG.

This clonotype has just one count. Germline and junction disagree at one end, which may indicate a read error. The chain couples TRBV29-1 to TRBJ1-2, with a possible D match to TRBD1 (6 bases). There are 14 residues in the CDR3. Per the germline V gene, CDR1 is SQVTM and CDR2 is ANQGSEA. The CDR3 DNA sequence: TGCAGCGTCACGTTTGGACAGTCGATCTATTGCTACACCTTC. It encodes CSVTFGQSIYCYTF.

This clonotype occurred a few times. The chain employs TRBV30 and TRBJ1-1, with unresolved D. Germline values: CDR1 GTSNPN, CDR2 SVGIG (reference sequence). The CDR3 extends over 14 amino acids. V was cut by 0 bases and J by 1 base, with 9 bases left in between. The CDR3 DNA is TGTGCCTGGAGTGTAGGCATCTCGAACACTGAAGCTTTCTTT. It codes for CAWSVGISNTEAFF. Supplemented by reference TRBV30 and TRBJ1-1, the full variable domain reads SQTIHQWPATLVQPVGSPLSLECTVEGTSNPNLYWYRQAAGRGLQLLFYSVGIGQISSEVPQNLSASRPQDRQFILSSKKLLLSDSGFYLCAWSVGISNTEAFFGQGTRLTVV.

CDR3 sequence: CASSYGQNYGYTF. CDR3 DNA sequence: TGTGCCAGCAGTTACGGACAGAACTATGGCTACACCTTC. The V call is TRBV2, the J call TRBJ1-2; the D gene is possibly TRBD1 (6 bases). V lost 5 bases to trimming and J lost 2 bases, with 9 bases between them. This CDR3 is 13 amino acids long. Germline V gene data show CDR1 as SNHLY and CDR2 as FYNNEI. Filled out from reference TRBV2 and TRBJ1-2, the complete variable domain reads EPEVTQTPSHQVTQMGQEVILRCVPISNHLYFYWYRQILGQKVEFLVSFYNNEISEKSEIFDDQFSVERPDGSNFTLKIRSTKLEDSAMYFCASSYGQNYGYTFGSGTRLTVV.

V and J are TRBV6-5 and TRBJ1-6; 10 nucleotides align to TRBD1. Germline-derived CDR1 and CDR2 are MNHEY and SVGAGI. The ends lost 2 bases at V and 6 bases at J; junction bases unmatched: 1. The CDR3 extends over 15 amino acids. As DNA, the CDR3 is TGTGCCAGCAGTTACAGGACAGGGGGTAATTCACCCCTCCACTTT. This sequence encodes CASSYRTGGNSPLHF.

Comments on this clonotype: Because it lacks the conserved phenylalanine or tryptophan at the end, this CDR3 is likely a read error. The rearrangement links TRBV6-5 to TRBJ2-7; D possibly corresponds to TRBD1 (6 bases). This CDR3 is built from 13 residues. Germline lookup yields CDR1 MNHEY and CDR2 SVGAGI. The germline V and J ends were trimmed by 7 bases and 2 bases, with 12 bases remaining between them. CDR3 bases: TGTGCCAGCACTGGGACATCCCCCTACGAGCAGTACATC. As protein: CASTGTSPYEQYI.

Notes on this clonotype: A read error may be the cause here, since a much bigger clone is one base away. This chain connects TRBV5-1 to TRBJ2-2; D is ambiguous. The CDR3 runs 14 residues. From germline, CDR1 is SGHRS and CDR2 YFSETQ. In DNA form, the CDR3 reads TGCGCCTGCAGCTTGGCCACAAACACCGGGGAGCTGTTTTTT. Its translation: CACSLATNTGELFF.

The CDR3: CASPIPLSYDKQFF. The CDR3 nucleotides read TGTGCCAGCCCTATCCCGCTCTCCTACGATAAACAGTTCTTC. The genes are TRBV6-1 and TRBJ2-1; D ambiguous. The CDR3 is made up of 14 amino acids. Looked up from germline, CDR1 is MNHNS and CDR2 is SASEGT. The V and J ends lost 8 bases and 13 bases respectively, with 24 bases between them.

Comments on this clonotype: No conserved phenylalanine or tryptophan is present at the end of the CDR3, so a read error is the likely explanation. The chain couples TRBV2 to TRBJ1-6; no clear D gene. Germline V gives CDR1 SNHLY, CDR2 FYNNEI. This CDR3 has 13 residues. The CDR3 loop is CASSEQNNSPLHY. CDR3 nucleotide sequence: TGTGCCAGTAGTGAACAGAATAATTCACCCCTCCACTAC.

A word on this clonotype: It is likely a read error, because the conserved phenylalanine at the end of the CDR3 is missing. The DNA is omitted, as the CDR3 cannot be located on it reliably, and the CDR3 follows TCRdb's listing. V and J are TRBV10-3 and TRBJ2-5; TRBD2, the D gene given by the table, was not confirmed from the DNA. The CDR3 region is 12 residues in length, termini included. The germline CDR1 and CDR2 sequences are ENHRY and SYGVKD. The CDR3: CAISEGAELKYL.

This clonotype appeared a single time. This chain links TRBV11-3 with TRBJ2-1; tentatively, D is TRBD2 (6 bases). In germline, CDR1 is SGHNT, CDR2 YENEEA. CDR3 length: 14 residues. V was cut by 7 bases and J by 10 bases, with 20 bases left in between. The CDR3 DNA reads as TGTGCCAGCAACTTGACTAGTATTATCGACGAGCAGTTCTTC. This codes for CASNLTSIIDEQFF.